This entry features one T cell receptor beta chain sequence. Together with a sample-barcoded 5' primer, a J-beta primer mix was included in a second PCR lasting roughly 6 to 12 cycles. Researchers report that a template-switch adaptor with 12 random nucleotides tagged each cDNA molecule. MiXCR was run by TCRdb on the 5' RACE reads, yielding one entry per CDR3 protein. The sample lists some 900,000 distinct CDR3 sequences, around 26% occurring once. This CDR3 is built from 18 residues. The V and J ends lost 2 bases and 0 bases respectively, with 17 bases between them. The record originates from a study of blood T cells in healthy people across ages.

The specimen sequenced was blood. This chain joins TRBV12-3 or TRBV12-4 and TRBJ2-4; D is uncertain. The receptor was isolated from a woman older than 75 in good health. The CDR3 sequence: CASSLSPSYSLAKNIQYF. CDR3 coding DNA: TGTGCCAGCAGTTTAAGTCCCAGTTATTCCTTAGCCAAAAACATTCAGTACTTC.